These 9 T cell receptor beta chains were all obtained from the same sample, sequenced in a study of high-grade serous ovarian cancer treatment subgroups. Tumor tissue was taken before any definitive surgery or chemotherapy was given. Generated by immunoSEQ multiplex PCR, the TCRdb table keeps only in-frame clones and is missing some. Among about 2,000 clones listed, under 85% were seen once. Sequenced input: tumor tissue. These receptors all come from a human donor with high-grade serous ovarian cancer.

This chain connects TRBV29-1 to TRBJ2-3; 12 positions agree with TRBD2. The CDR3 is 16 residues long. V gave up 4 bases and J gave up 1 base; unmatched junction bases: 6. Germline-derived CDR1 and CDR2 are SQVTM and ANQGSEA. CDR3 amino acids: CSVGLAGGVGTDTQYF. DNA for the CDR3: TGCAGCGTTGGTCTAGCGGGAGGGGTCGGCACAGATACGCAGTATTTT.

The chain uses TRBV29-1 and TRBJ1-1; possible D gene TRBD1, 6 bases. V lost 4 bases and J 5 bases, leaving 17 bases between the germline ends. Germline CDR1 SQVTM, CDR2 ANQGSEA. The CDR3 covers 14 residues. DNA of the CDR3: TGCAGCGTTGCCTCCGGGGGGGCGACAACTGAAGCTTTCTTT. Residues: CSVASGGATTEAFF.

The J gene is TRBJ1-3, the V gene TRBV7-2; no firm D call. Looked up from germline, CDR1 is SGHTA and CDR2 is FQGNSA. The CDR3 is 12 amino acids. Trimming shortened V by 8 bases and J by 2 bases, and 7 bases separated the two germline ends. CDR3 sequence reads: CASGFAGNTIYF. DNA of the CDR3: TGTGCCAGCGGTTTCGCTGGAAACACCATATATTTT.

The rearrangement links TRBV6-5 to TRBJ2-3, with a tentative D call TRBD1 (6 bases). CDR1 MNHEY and CDR2 SVGAGI come from the germline V gene. The CDR3 is 13 amino acids. V was cut by 5 bases and J by 6 bases, with 12 bases left in between. The CDR3 spells CASSTLGADTQYF. The DNA for the CDR3 is TGTGCCAGCAGTACCCTGGGGGCTGATACGCAGTATTTT.

This rearrangement joins TRBV4-1 to TRBJ2-5; D gene uncertain. V was clipped by 2 bases and J by 7 bases, with 8 bases between them. CDR3 length equals 12 residues. The V gene's germline CDR1 is MGHRA and CDR2 YSYEKL. Written as DNA, the CDR3 is TGCGCCAGCAGCCAAACCCCGGGGACCCAGTACTTC. Its translation: CASSQTPGTQYF.

The V call is TRBV9, the J call TRBJ2-1; perhaps TRBD1 as D (5 bases). The CDR3 length is 14 residues. CDR1 SGDLS and CDR2 YYNGEE come from the germline V gene. With 4 bases removed from V and 5 bases from J, the gap between germline ends came to 13 bases. The CDR3 bases are TGTGCCAGCAGCCCGAGGCCGACAGACAATGAGCAGTTCTTC. This sequence encodes CASSPRPTDNEQFF.

The V and J genes are TRBV6-5 and TRBJ2-7; D might be TRBD1 (6 bases). The CDR3 length is 15 residues. Germline V gene sequence: CDR1 MNHEY, CDR2 SVGAGI. V was trimmed by 0 bases and J by 2 bases, leaving 11 bases between them. This CDR3 is CASSYSGDTAYEQYF. As DNA, the CDR3 is TGTGCCAGCAGTTACTCCGGGGACACCGCCTACGAGCAGTACTTC.

V and J are TRBV2 and TRBJ1-2; TRBD1 matches 8 bases. This CDR3 comprises 15 residues. The germline V gene has CDR1 SNHLY and CDR2 FYNNEI. With 10 bases clipped from V and 4 bases from J, the junction kept 14 bases outside the gene matches. CDR3 residues: CATIFFGQGSYGYTF. In DNA form, the CDR3 reads TGTGCCACCATCTTTTTCGGACAGGGCAGCTATGGCTACACCTTC.

This chain links TRBV5-6 with TRBJ2-7; no firm D call. V lost 2 bases and J lost 2, with 5 bases in between. The germline V gene encodes CDR1 SGHDT and CDR2 YYEEEE. The CDR3 totals 12 residues. Here the CDR3 DNA reads TGTGCCAGCAGCTTCATACCCTACGAGCAGTACTTC. Its protein product is CASSFIPYEQYF.